Described below is a single T cell receptor beta chain sequence and its context. The target antigen is unknown. One end of the junction fails to match germline, which may point to a read error. The CDR3 contains 15 residues. CDR1 is SGHRS, CDR2 YFSETQ, per germline. The sample belongs to a study of tumor-infiltrating lymphocytes in primary liver carcinoma. Notes on the study in general: Tumor tissue displayed a significantly greater top-250-clone fraction than blood (p = 0.039).

The researchers obtained blood RNA from unsorted whole blood and also extracted germline DNA. cDNA specific to TCR beta was made from 500 to 650 ng of total RNA, with a constant-region primer employed for priming. Slightly modified ARM-PCR served as the procedure for the TCR beta libraries. These libraries came from three rounds of nested multiplex PCR. The first two PCR rounds, approximately 10 cycles each, used TRBV1-TRBV30 forward primers and a C-beta reverse primer. Each CDR3 protein is one row after TCRdb ran MiXCR on the multiplex PCR reads. This table has about 320,000 distinct CDR3 sequences, 55% to 65% appearing once.

The rearrangement joins TRBV5-1 to TRBJ2-1; 8 nucleotides align to TRBD2. The source of this sequence is a man in his forties or fifties with primary liver carcinoma and hepatitis B virus infection. Sequencing was done on a sample of peripheral blood. The DNA for the CDR3 is TGCTCCAGCAACTTGGACACTAGCGGTTACAATGAGCAGTTCTTC. Translated, it gives CSSNLDTSGYNEQFF. The full variable domain, with the rest looked up from reference TRBV5-1 and TRBJ2-1, is KAGVTQTPRYLIKTRGQQVTLSCSPISGHRSVSWYQQTPGQGLQFLFEYFSETQRNKGNFPGRFSGRQFSNSRSEMNVSTLELGDSALYLCSSNLDTSGYNEQFFGPGTRLTVL.